The present T cell receptor (beta chain) was sequenced within a study of spatial heterogeneity in lung cancer. The J segment lost 6 bases and the V segment lost 4 bases, leaving 4 bases of the junction unmatched. This CDR3 comprises 14 residues. Germline V CDR1 and CDR2: SGDLS, YYNGEE. Time point reported: sample taken at primary tumor resection. Donors were some 72 untreated early-stage non-small cell lung cancer patients. TCRdb fed the 5' RACE reads into MiXCR, producing one record per CDR3 protein. The data hold about 22,000 distinct CDR3 sequences, with under 5.5% observed a single time. The material sequenced was PBMCs, taken at surgery. This chain connects TRBV9 to TRBJ2-1, with TRBD2 matching 10 bases. This sequence was found in a male donor with early-stage non-small cell lung cancer. The CDR3 nucleotides read TGTGCCAGCAGCCCCTGGACTAGCGGCAATGAGCAGTTCTTC. It yields the protein CASSPWTSGNEQFF.